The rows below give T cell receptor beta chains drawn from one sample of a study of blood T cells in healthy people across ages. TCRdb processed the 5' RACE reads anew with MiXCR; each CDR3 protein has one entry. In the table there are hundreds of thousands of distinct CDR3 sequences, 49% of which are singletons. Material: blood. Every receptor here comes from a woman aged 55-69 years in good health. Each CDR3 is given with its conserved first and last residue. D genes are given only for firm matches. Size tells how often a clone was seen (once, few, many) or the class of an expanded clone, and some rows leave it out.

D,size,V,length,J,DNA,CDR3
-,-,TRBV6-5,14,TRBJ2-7,TGTGCCAGCAGCACACCGACAAACATTTACGAGCAGTACTTC,CASSTPTNIYEQYF
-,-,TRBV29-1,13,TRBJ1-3,TGCAGCGTTAGCACAGTCTCTGGAAACGCCATATATTTT,CSVSTVSGNAIYF
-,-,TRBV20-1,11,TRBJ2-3,TGCAGTGCTGCTTACACAGATACGCAGTATTTT,CSAAYTDTQYF
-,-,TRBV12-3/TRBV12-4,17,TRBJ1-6,TGTGCCAGCAGTTTCGGTCCGACAGGCGTCTATAATTCACCCCTCCACTTT,CASSFGPTGVYNSPLHF
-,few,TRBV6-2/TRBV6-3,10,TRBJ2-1,TGTGCCAGCAGTGAAGGTGAGCAGTTCTTC,CASSEGEQFF
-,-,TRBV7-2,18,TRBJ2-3,TGTGCCAGCAGCACTCGACGGCAGGCGGTCACTAGCACAGATACGCAGTATTTT,CASSTRRQAVTSTDTQYF
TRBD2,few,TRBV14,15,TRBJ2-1,TGTGCCAGCAGCCCCCGGACTAGCGGGAGGAATGAGCAGTTCTTC,CASSPRTSGRNEQFF
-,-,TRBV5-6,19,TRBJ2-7,TGTGCCAGCAGCTTGTTCCAGGGGCTAGTCGCTTTTTTCGACTACGAGCAGTACTTC,CASSLFQGLVAFFDYEQYF
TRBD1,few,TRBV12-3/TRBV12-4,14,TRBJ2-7,TGTGCCAGCAGTTTAAGGGGACAGGGGTACGAGCAGTACTTC,CASSLRGQGYEQYF
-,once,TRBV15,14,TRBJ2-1,TGTGCCACCAGCAGAGATCGTACCTACAATGAGCAGTTCTTC,CATSRDRTYNEQFF
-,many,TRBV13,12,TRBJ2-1,TGTGCCAGCAGCCAGTCACAGAATGAGCAGTTCTTC,CASSQSQNEQFF
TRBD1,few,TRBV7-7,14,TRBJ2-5,TGTGCTAGCAGCTTCCCGGACAGGGAAGAGACCCAGTACTTC,CASSFPDREETQYF
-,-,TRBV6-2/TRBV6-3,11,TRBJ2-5,TGTGCCAGCAGTGCCGAGCGGACCCAGTACTTC,CASSAERTQYF
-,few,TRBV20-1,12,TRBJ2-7,TGCAGTGCTAGAGGGCTAGGTTACGAGCAGTACTTC,CSARGLGYEQYF
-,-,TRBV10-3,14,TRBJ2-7,TGTGCCATCAGTGAGCGGCAGCCTCCCTACGAGCAGTACTTC,CAISERQPPYEQYF
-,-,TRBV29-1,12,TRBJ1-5,TGCAGCGTCGTTGGGCCGCTTCAGCCCCAGCATTTT,CSVVGPLQPQHF
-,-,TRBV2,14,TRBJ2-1,TGTGCCAGCAGCGAAACCTCCAGGGACAATGAGCAGTTCTTC,CASSETSRDNEQFF
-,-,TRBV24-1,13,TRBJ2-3,TGTGCCACCAGTGATCCGACTGCAGATACGCAGTATTTT,CATSDPTADTQYF
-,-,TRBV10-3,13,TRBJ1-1,TGTGCCATCAGCTCGTTGAGGGAGGCTGAAGCTTTCTTT,CAISSLREAEAFF
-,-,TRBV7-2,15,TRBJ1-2,TGTGCCAGCAGCTTAGATGGGGGCGTAGGAGGTAGCTACACCTTC,CASSLDGGVGGSYTF
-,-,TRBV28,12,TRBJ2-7,TGTGCCAGCTCGACTAACGGCTACGAGCAGTACTTC,CASSTNGYEQYF
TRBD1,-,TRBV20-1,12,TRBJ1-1,TGCAGTGCCGCGGACAGGGCCACTGAAGCTTTCTTT,CSAADRATEAFF
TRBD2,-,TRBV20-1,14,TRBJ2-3,TGCAGTGCTAGTGGGACTAGCGGCACAGATACGCAGTATTTT,CSASGTSGTDTQYF
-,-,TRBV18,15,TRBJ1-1,TGTGCCAGCTCACGAACGAGTGAGGGGGACACTGAAGCTTTCTTT,CASSRTSEGDTEAFF
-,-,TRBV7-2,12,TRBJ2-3,TGTGCCAGCAGCTTAGGAACCCCTACGCAGTATTTT,CASSLGTPTQYF
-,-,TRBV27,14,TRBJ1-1,TGTGCCAGCATGATAAGGGGGGAGAACACTGAAGCTTTCTTT,CASMIRGENTEAFF
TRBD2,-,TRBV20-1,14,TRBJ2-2,TGCAGTGCTGGGACTAGCAGAGTCACCGGGGAGCTGTTTTTT,CSAGTSRVTGELFF
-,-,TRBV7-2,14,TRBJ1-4,TGTGCCAGCAGTTTCGGACTGGGTTCTGAAAAACTGTTTTTT,CASSFGLGSEKLFF
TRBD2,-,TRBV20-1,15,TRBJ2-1,TGCAGTGCTAGAGACCAAATTAGCGGGAGCTACGAGCAGTTCTTC,CSARDQISGSYEQFF
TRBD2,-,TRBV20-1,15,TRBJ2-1,TGCAGTGCCAGGAGCCCCAGCGGGAGGAGGGATGAGCAGTTCTTC,CSARSPSGRRDEQFF
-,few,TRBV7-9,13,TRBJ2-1,TGTGCCAGCAGCTCCGAGGGACTCGGCCCCCAGTTCTTC,CASSSEGLGPQFF
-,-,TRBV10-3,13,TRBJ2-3,TGTGCCATCAGTGACTCTGTTCGGGATACGCAGTATTTT,CAISDSVRDTQYF
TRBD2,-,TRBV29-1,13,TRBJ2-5,TGCAGCGTTGATCCCCTAGCGGGAAATGAGCAGTACTTC,CSVDPLAGNEQYF
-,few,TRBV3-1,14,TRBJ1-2,TGTGCCAGCAGCCAATTTCAGTCCAGCAGCGGCTACACCTTC,CASSQFQSSSGYTF
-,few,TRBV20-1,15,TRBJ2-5,TGCAGTGCTAAAACCGGGACGGACTACCAAGAGACCCAGTACTTC,CSAKTGTDYQETQYF
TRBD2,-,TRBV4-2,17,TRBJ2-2,TGTGCCAGCAGCCAACCACTAGCGGCCTCGAACACCGGGGAGCTGTTTTTT,CASSQPLAASNTGELFF
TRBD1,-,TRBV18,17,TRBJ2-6,TGTGCCAGCTCACCGCGGGACAGGGGATCTGGGGCCAACGTCCTGACTTTC,CASSPRDRGSGANVLTF
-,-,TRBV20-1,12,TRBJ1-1,TGCAGTGCTAGAAAATGGAACACTGAAGCTTTCTTT,CSARKWNTEAFF
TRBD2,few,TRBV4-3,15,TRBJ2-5,TGCGCCAGCAGCCAAGATTGGACTAGCGGGATGACCCAGTACTTC,CASSQDWTSGMTQYF
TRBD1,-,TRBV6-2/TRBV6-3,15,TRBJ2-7,TGTGCCAGCAGCCCAAGTGGGACAGGGACCTACGAGCAGTACTTC,CASSPSGTGTYEQYF
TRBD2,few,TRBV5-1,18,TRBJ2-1,TGCGCCAGCAGCTTCGGCGGACCGGGACTAGGCATGGCAAATGAGCAGTTCTTC,CASSFGGPGLGMANEQFF
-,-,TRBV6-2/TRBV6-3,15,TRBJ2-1,TGTGCCAGCAGGCTGATAGGGGGCTCCTACAATGAGCAGTTCTTC,CASRLIGGSYNEQFF
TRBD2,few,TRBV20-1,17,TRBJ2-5,TGCAGTGCCATAAGAGGACTGAGCGGGAGGGCCGGGGAGACCCAGTACTTC,CSAIRGLSGRAGETQYF
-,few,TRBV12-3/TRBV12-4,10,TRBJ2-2,TGTGCCAGCAAACACGGGGAGCTGTTTTTT,CASKHGELFF
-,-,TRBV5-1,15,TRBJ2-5,TGCGCCAGCAGCTTGGAAGAGCCCTTTCAAGAGACCCAGTACTTC,CASSLEEPFQETQYF
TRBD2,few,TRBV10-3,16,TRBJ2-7,TGTGCCATCAGTGAGTCCTCGGGAGGGTCCCCCTACGAGCAGTACTTC,CAISESSGGSPYEQYF
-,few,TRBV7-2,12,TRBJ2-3,TGTGCCAGCAGCTTAGCGGGTCGGGCGCAGTATTTT,CASSLAGRAQYF
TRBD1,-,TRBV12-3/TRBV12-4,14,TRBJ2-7,TGTGCCAGCAGTGACTGGGGACAGACCTACGAGCAGTACTTC,CASSDWGQTYEQYF
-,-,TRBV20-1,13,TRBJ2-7,TGCAGTGCTTTCGAGGGGCTAGCGATCGAGCAGTACTTC,CSAFEGLAIEQYF
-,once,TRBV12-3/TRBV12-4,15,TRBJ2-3,TGTGCCAGCAGTCCAGTCGGGGACCACAGATACGCGCAGTATTTT,CASSPVGDHRYAQYF
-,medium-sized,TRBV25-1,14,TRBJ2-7,TGTGCCAGCAGTGAATACGGGCTCACGGGCGAGCAGTACTTC,CASSEYGLTGEQYF
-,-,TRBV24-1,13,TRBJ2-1,TGTGCCACCAGTGATTTGCGTAGCTCCAGGCAGTTCTTC,CATSDLRSSRQFF
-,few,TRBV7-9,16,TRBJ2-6,TGTGCCAGCAGTTCAGATTACGGGCCTGGGGCCAACGTCCTGACTTTC,CASSSDYGPGANVLTF